The rows below give T cell receptor beta chains drawn from one sample of a study of cytomegalovirus exposure and HLA in healthy donors. Data came from immunoSEQ multiplex PCR; TCRdb stores just in-frame clones and leaves some out. The sample lists about 160,000 clones, approximately 88% occurring once. The sample comprised PBMCs. The receptors originated from a man aged 25-40 years in good health and CMV-seronegative. Each CDR3 is given with its conserved first and last residue. A D gene is named only where the DNA matches it firmly. Only part of the rows carry a size: once, few, many, or a class if the clone is expanded.

j_call v_call clone_size d_call cdr3_aa cdr3_nt
TRBJ2-7 TRBV14 . TRBD1 CASSLTDRGSYEQYF TGTGCCAGCAGCCTAACGGACAGGGGTTCCTACGAGCAGTACTTC
TRBJ1-1 TRBV7-3 . . CASSFFGSTEAFF TGTGCCAGCAGCTTTTTTGGGAGCACTGAAGCTTTCTTT
TRBJ2-7 TRBV2 . . CASTNPLSYEQYF TGTGCCAGCACTAACCCCCTCTCCTACGAGCAGTACTTC
TRBJ2-7 TRBV14 few . CASSLNHYEQYF TGTGCCAGCAGCCTCAATCACTACGAGCAGTACTTC
TRBJ1-6 TRBV13 once TRBD1 CASSLGQGAANSPLHF TGTGCCAGCAGCTTAGGACAGGGGGCGGCAAATTCACCCCTCCACTTT
TRBJ2-7 TRBV5-4 . . CASSLDQGPGEQYF TGTGCCAGCAGCTTGGACCAAGGGCCGGGGGAGCAGTACTTC
TRBJ1-1 TRBV30 . TRBD1 CAWTWQGATEAFF TGTGCCTGGACGTGGCAGGGGGCGACTGAAGCTTTCTTT
TRBJ2-7 TRBV5-1 . . CASSPGRPYEQYF TGCGCCAGCAGCCCGGGGAGGCCCTACGAGCAGTACTTC
TRBJ1-1 TRBV28 . TRBD1 CASSFQGASTEAFF TGTGCCAGCAGTTTCCAGGGGGCAAGCACTGAAGCTTTCTTT
TRBJ2-6 TRBV9 . . CASSTSQGTAGANVLTF TGTGCCAGCAGCACCAGTCAGGGTACTGCTGGGGCCAACGTCCTGACTTTC
TRBJ1-5 TRBV10-2 . . CASSESGGSNQPQHF TGCGCCAGCAGTGAGTCTGGAGGTAGCAATCAGCCCCAGCATTTT
TRBJ2-1 TRBV11-3 . TRBD1 CASSLEGQGGNEQFF TGTGCCAGCAGCTTAGAAGGACAGGGGGGGAATGAGCAGTTCTTC
TRBJ1-1 TRBV27 . . CASSPVGGVREAFF TGTGCCAGCAGCCCAGTTGGAGGGGTCCGGGAAGCTTTCTTT
TRBJ2-2 TRBV19 . TRBD1 CASSMGQGAYTGELFF TGTGCCAGTAGTATGGGGCAGGGGGCGTACACCGGGGAGCTGTTTTTT
TRBJ2-2 TRBV5-1 . TRBD1 CASSLTGGPPGELFF TGCGCCAGCAGCTTGACAGGGGGGCCGCCCGGGGAGCTGTTTTTT
TRBJ2-7 TRBV2 . TRBD1 CASGTAFVYEQYF TGTGCCAGCGGGACAGCATTTGTATACGAGCAGTACTTC
TRBJ2-7 TRBV7-9 . TRBD1 CSSGLTGGLEQYF TGTTCCAGCGGACTAACAGGGGGGCTCGAGCAGTACTTC
TRBJ1-2 TRBV18 once . CASSPPVDSNYYGYTF TGTGCCAGCTCACCACCGGTGGACAGCAACTACTATGGCTACACCTTC
TRBJ2-5 TRBV20-1 . . CSATEAETQYF TGCAGTGCCACGGAGGCGGAGACCCAGTACTTC
TRBJ2-5 TRBV30 . TRBD2 CAWSAMSGGAQETQYF TGTGCCTGGAGCGCTATGAGCGGGGGGGCGCAAGAGACCCAGTACTTC
TRBJ2-7 TRBV6-5 . . CASSRTRTPSYEQYF TGTGCCAGCAGCAGAACCCGGACTCCCTCCTACGAGCAGTACTTC
TRBJ2-1 TRBV11-3 . . CASSLVGSSSYNEQFF TGTGCCAGCAGCTTAGTTGGGTCTAGCTCCTACAATGAGCAGTTCTTC
TRBJ2-1 TRBV6-1 . . CASSLTKNSYNEQFF TGTGCCAGCAGTCTTACTAAGAACTCCTACAATGAGCAGTTCTTC
TRBJ1-1 TRBV29-1 . . CSVVRVVDTEAFF TGCAGCGTTGTGAGGGTCGTTGACACTGAAGCTTTCTTT
TRBJ1-4 TRBV10-3 . TRBD1 CAISGTGANEKLFF TGTGCCATCAGTGGGACAGGGGCGAATGAAAAACTGTTTTTT
TRBJ1-6 TRBV7-6 . TRBD1 CASSGTGNSPLHF TGTGCCAGCTCAGGGACAGGAAATTCACCCCTCCACTTT
TRBJ2-1 TRBV29-1 once . CSAKGEGSSYNEQFF TGCAGCGCGAAGGGGGAGGGGAGCTCCTACAATGAGCAGTTCTTC
TRBJ2-5 TRBV27 once TRBD1 CASSFGGQGQGTQYF TGTGCCAGCAGTTTCGGTGGACAGGGCCAAGGGACCCAGTACTTC
TRBJ2-2 TRBV5-4 . TRBD2 CASSLLAGGNTGELFF TGTGCCAGCAGCCTACTAGCGGGGGGGAACACCGGGGAGCTGTTTTTT
TRBJ2-2 TRBV10-3 . TRBD1 CAISESGGQGNTGELFF TGTGCCATCAGTGAGTCTGGGGGACAGGGGAACACCGGGGAGCTGTTTTTT
TRBJ2-3 TRBV7-9 . TRBD2 CASSLLGTRVSTDTQYF TGTGCCAGCAGCCTACTCGGGACTAGGGTTAGCACAGATACGCAGTATTTT
TRBJ1-1 TRBV15 . . CATSRDYGSTEAFF TGTGCCACCAGCAGAGATTACGGGTCCACTGAAGCTTTCTTT
TRBJ1-2 TRBV27 once TRBD1 CASSFSTRGQGPYGYTF TGTGCCAGCAGTTTTTCAACGAGGGGACAGGGACCCTATGGCTACACCTTC
TRBJ1-5 TRBV19 once TRBD1 CATNRGALSQPQHF TGTGCCACTAACAGGGGGGCGCTGAGCCAGCCCCAGCATTTT
TRBJ1-5 TRBV6-1 . TRBD1 CASSEAWTGAERHQPQHF TGTGCCAGCAGTGAAGCGTGGACAGGGGCAGAACGGCATCAGCCCCAGCATTTT
TRBJ2-3 TRBV7-3 . TRBD2 CASSLLAGTDTQYF TGTGCCAGCAGCTTACTAGCGGGAACAGATACGCAGTATTTT
TRBJ2-3 TRBV19 once . CASSIGGVATDTQYF TGTGCCAGTAGTATCGGCGGGGTAGCCACAGATACGCAGTATTTT
TRBJ2-1 TRBV28 . . CASSSAGTQFF TGTGCCAGCAGTTCCGCAGGGACTCAGTTCTTC
TRBJ2-2 TRBV7-2 . TRBD2 CASSSGAGGGNTGELFF TGTGCCAGCAGCTCGGGGGCGGGGGGTGGGAACACCGGGGAGCTGTTTTTT
TRBJ2-3 TRBV28 . TRBD2 CASSLAGESTDTQYF TGTGCCAGCAGTTTAGCGGGAGAAAGCACAGATACGCAGTATTTT